These 3 T cell receptor beta chains share one sample of origin, sequenced in a study of PD-1 blockade in classical Hodgkin lymphoma. The time point is: cycle 4 day 1 (C4D1), after less than 7 weeks of nivolumab. Relapse was seen in all patients after autologous stem cell transplantation, and brentuximab vedotin exposure was variable. TCRdb's table, derived via immunoSEQ multiplex PCR, lists solely in-frame clones and lacks some. This table holds tens of thousands of clones, 55% to 70% found once. The sample was peripheral blood mononuclear cells (PBMCs), taken before the fourth cycle of nivolumab. These receptors all stem from a human donor with classical Hodgkin lymphoma.

This clone was seen more than once but under ten times. This chain links TRBV6-5 with TRBJ2-5; 7 nucleotides line up with TRBD2. There are 14 residues in the CDR3. J was trimmed by 6 bases and V by 0 bases; bases with no gene match: 4. Germline loops: CDR1 MNHEY, CDR2 SVGAGI. DNA of the CDR3: TGTGCCAGCAGTTACTCCCAGGGACTAAAGACCCAGTACTTC. Residues: CASSYSQGLKTQYF.

The chain uses TRBV7-2 and TRBJ1-2; 7 nucleotides align to TRBD1. The V gene's germline CDR1 is SGHTA and CDR2 FQGNSA. The ends lost 2 bases at V and 4 bases at J; junction bases unmatched: 7. The CDR3 is made up of 15 amino acids. The CDR3 is CASSLSGTVSYGYTF. The DNA for the CDR3 is TGTGCCAGCAGCTTAAGTGGGACAGTTAGCTATGGCTACACCTTC.

This clone has only a few counts. The rearrangement uses TRBV7-6 and TRBJ2-2, with 10 positions matching TRBD2. The CDR3 is 17 residues long. Germline lookup yields CDR1 SGHVS and CDR2 FNYEAQ. With 0 bases clipped from V and 1 base from J, the junction kept 2 bases outside the gene matches. The CDR3 DNA is TGTGCCAGCAGCTTAGCTGCTAGCGGGGGGAACACCGGGGAGCTGTTTTTT. As protein: CASSLAASGGNTGELFF. Full variable domain (outside the CDR3, taken from reference TRBV7-6 and TRBJ2-2): GAGVSQSPRYKVTKRGQDVALRCDPISGHVSLYWYRQALGQGPEFLTYFNYEAQQDKSGLPNDRFSAERPEGSISTLTIQRTEQRDSAMYRCASSLAASGGNTGELFFGEGSRLTVL.